This T cell receptor (beta chain) was profiled in a study of monozygotic twins with inflammatory bowel disease. TCRdb derives one entry per CDR3 protein from the 5' RACE reads, leaving out DNA. The sample data list 350,000 to 500,000 distinct CDR3 sequences. Germline-derived CDR1 and CDR2 are SGHVS and FQNEAQ. This CDR3 is 13 amino acids long. This sequence was found in a human donor with ulcerative colitis or Crohn's disease, or a healthy co-twin of an affected twin (not recorded which). The chain joins TRBV7-8 to TRBJ2-7; TCRdb names TRBD1, which stays unverified in the absence of DNA. Sequencing was performed on blood. The CDR3 loop is CASSLVRQGEQYF.